A single T cell receptor beta chain is shown here with its context. Relying on iRepertoire HTBI primers and Arm-PCR of CDR3 regions, the team built TCR beta libraries. How the authors handled the data: Samples collectively showed 62 TRBV and approximately 15 TRBJ segments. One entry per CDR3 protein results from TCRdb running MiXCR on the multiplex PCR reads. TCRdb, not the original authors, processed these V and J calls. This table holds about 620,000 distinct CDR3 sequences, approximately 15% found once. Specified time point: newly diagnosed GD, antithyroid drugs for less than 3 months. Isolated PBMC RNA provided the starting material for the TCR library. The sample originates from a study of regulatory T cells in long-lasting Graves disease. This same sample was also part of a study on T cells in Graves' hyperthyroidism and ophthalmopathy. From that report: In the first-round RT-PCR of the TCR CDR3, the HTBI primer set was used. Most thyroid-expanded clonotypes above 0.001 were also found in blood.

Specimen: peripheral blood mononuclear cells (PBMCs), collected at new diagnosis, from a patient treated with antithyroid drugs. The TCR was taken from a woman in her twenties or thirties with Graves disease.

CDR3: CASSYAGSSGANVLTF. CDR3 coding DNA: TGTGCCAGCAGTTATGCCGGAAGCTCTGGGGCCAACGTCCTGACTTTC. This chain links TRBV2 with TRBJ2-6; D call uncertain. The CDR3 loop spans 16 amino acids. The germline V and J ends were trimmed by 5 bases and 0 bases, with 11 bases remaining between them. The germline CDR1 and CDR2 sequences are SNHLY and FYNNEI.